The 26 T cell receptor beta chains below come from one sample, sequenced in a study of cytomegalovirus exposure and HLA in healthy donors. PCR amplification relied on 60 Vbeta primers (plus 13 Jbeta primers). TCRdb's table, derived via immunoSEQ multiplex PCR, lists solely in-frame clones and lacks some. The sample contains fewer than 95,000 clones, roughly 70% of which appear only once. The specimen was PBMCs. The receptors stem from a man aged 35 to 55 in good health and CMV-seronegative.

Written as DNA, the CDR3 is TGTGCCAGCAGCGTGTCTGGGGCTTCGGAGACCCAGTACTTC. Translated, it gives CASSVSGASETQYF. V and J are TRBV9 and TRBJ2-5; TRBD1 is a possible D gene (5 bases). Germline V CDR1 and CDR2: SGDLS, YYNGEE. V lost 2 bases and J lost 5, with 13 bases in between. There are 14 residues in the CDR3.

DNA for the CDR3: TGTGCCAGCAGCTTACGAGAAAACACTGAAGCTTTCTTT. As protein: CASSLRENTEAFF. J is TRBJ1-1 and V is TRBV7-9; the D is unclear. V was clipped by 2 bases and J by 2 bases, with 6 bases between them. Germline CDR1 and CDR2: SEHNR and FQNEAQ (reference sequence). The CDR3 runs to 13 residues.

The V call is TRBV10-2, the J call TRBJ2-7; 11 bases are a match to TRBD1. Germline-derived CDR1 and CDR2 are WSHSY and SAAADI. The CDR3 contains 15 residues. The ends lost 2 bases at V and 4 bases at J; junction bases unmatched: 4. This CDR3 is CASSEGGQGGYEQYF. DNA of the CDR3: TGCGCCAGCAGTGAGGGGGGACAGGGGGGGTACGAGCAGTACTTC.

The rearrangement links TRBV5-4 to TRBJ1-3, with D possibly TRBD1 on 6 matching bases. The CDR3 spans 14 residues. CDR1 and CDR2 (germline): SGHNT, YYREEE (reference sequence). The V end was cut by 0 bases, the J end by 4 bases, with 8 bases between. The CDR3 sequence is CASSLVGQGNTIYF. The DNA of the CDR3 is TGTGCCAGCAGCTTGGTAGGACAGGGAAACACCATATATTTT.

The gene calls are TRBV10-3 and TRBJ2-2; D unresolved. Germline V gene sequence: CDR1 ENHRY, CDR2 SYGVKD. This CDR3 has 16 amino acids. Trimming took 0 bases from V and 0 from J, leaving 8 bases between them. CDR3 amino acids: CAISESLRSNTGELFF. In nucleotides, the CDR3 is TGTGCCATCAGTGAGTCACTCAGGTCGAACACCGGGGAGCTGTTTTTT.

This chain connects TRBV7-2 to TRBJ2-1; D is perhaps TRBD2 (6 bases). The CDR3 extends over 16 amino acids. V was pared by 1 base and J by 9 bases, with 19 bases between. Germline V gene sequence: CDR1 SGHTA, CDR2 FQGNSA. In DNA form, the CDR3 reads TGTGCCAGCAGCTTAGAAGTAGCGGTAAACTACCGTGAGCAGTTCTTC. It encodes CASSLEVAVNYREQFF.

V gene TRBV9 combines with J gene TRBJ1-1; D possibly corresponds to TRBD1 (6 bases). The length of the CDR3 is 15 residues. The germline gives CDR1 SGDLS, CDR2 YYNGEE. Trimming left V 4 bases short and J 4 bases short, with 17 bases between. The CDR3 protein is CASSPPTGYGTEAFF. The CDR3 DNA sequence: TGTGCCAGCAGCCCCCCGACAGGTTATGGCACTGAAGCTTTCTTT.

This clone has just one count. The V gene is TRBV29-1, the J gene TRBJ2-1; the match to TRBD1 covers 7 bases. In germline, CDR1 is SQVTM, CDR2 ANQGSEA. The CDR3 is 14 amino acids. Trimming took 5 bases from V and 5 from J; bases not matched to a gene: 9. CDR3 nucleotides: TGCAGCGTTACCCCGGGACAGACAGACAATGAGCAGTTCTTC. Translating gives CSVTPGQTDNEQFF.

The chain couples TRBV9 to TRBJ2-1; TRBD2 aligns across 8 bases. Trimming at V came to 2 bases and at J to 1 base, leaving 2 bases not matched to a gene. Germline V gene sequence: CDR1 SGDLS, CDR2 YYNGEE. The CDR3 loop spans 15 amino acids. The CDR3: CASSVSGISYNEQFF. CDR3 in DNA: TGTGCCAGCAGCGTTAGCGGGATTTCCTACAATGAGCAGTTCTTC.

The chain combines TRBV6-5 with TRBJ2-1; D not resolved. Germline CDR1 is MNHEY and CDR2 is SVGAGI. V lost 6 bases and J 0 bases, leaving 9 bases between the germline ends. This CDR3 is built from 14 residues. CDR3 sequence: CASRQTISYNEQFF. The CDR3 coding sequence is TGTGCCAGCAGGCAGACAATCTCCTACAATGAGCAGTTCTTC.

This chain joins TRBV7-9 and TRBJ2-5, with a tentative D call TRBD2 (6 bases). The end of the DNA is better explained by TRBJ2-7, so the J call may be wrong. The CDR3 consists of 15 residues. From germline, CDR1 is SEHNR and CDR2 FQNEAQ (reference sequence). In DNA, the CDR3 is TGTGCCAGCAGCTTAGCGCGTGGGACTCTTTACGAGCAGTACTTC. This codes for CASSLARGTLYEQYF.

This clone has a handful of counts. The chain is built from TRBV6-1 and TRBJ2-1; TRBD1 is a possible D gene (6 bases). Germline lookup yields CDR1 MNHNS and CDR2 SASEGT. V shed 7 bases and J shed 6 bases, with 19 bases lying between them. This CDR3 has 15 residues. The CDR3 reads CASILTQGYGNEQFF. The CDR3 nucleotides are TGTGCCAGCATTCTGACCCAGGGGTACGGCAATGAGCAGTTCTTC.

The chain has TRBV19 and TRBJ2-3; 8 positions match TRBD1. Germline CDR1 and CDR2: LNHDA and SQIVND (reference sequence). The ends lost 5 bases at V and 7 bases at J; junction bases unmatched: 14. The CDR3 is 16 residues long. CDR3 sequence (DNA): TGTGCCAGTAGTGTCGACAGGGGCTCGGCTATTTATACGCAGTATTTT. This translates into CASSVDRGSAIYTQYF.

The chain links TRBV30 to TRBJ2-7; TRBD1 matches 10 bases. From germline, CDR1 is GTSNPN and CDR2 SVGIG (reference sequence). The ends lost 0 bases at V and 4 bases at J; junction bases unmatched: 6. The CDR3 runs 15 residues. The CDR3 sequence is CAWSVFGQGGYEQYF. The DNA of the CDR3 is TGTGCCTGGAGTGTTTTCGGACAGGGGGGATACGAGCAGTACTTC. Looking up the rest from reference TRBV30 and TRBJ2-7 gives the full variable domain: SQTIHQWPATLVQPVGSPLSLECTVEGTSNPNLYWYRQAAGRGLQLLFYSVGIGQISSEVPQNLSASRPQDRQFILSSKKLLLSDSGFYLCAWSVFGQGGYEQYFGPGTRLTVT.

The V and J genes are TRBV19 and TRBJ1-6; TRBD1 matches at 7 bases. V was pared by 5 bases and J by 9 bases, with 13 bases of the junction left unmatched. The CDR3 spans 16 residues. Germline V gene data show CDR1 as LNHDA and CDR2 as SQIVND (reference sequence). The CDR3 DNA sequence: TGTGCCAGTAGTCTTCAGACAGGGAGCGTTTCTTCACCCCTCCACTTT. It encodes CASSLQTGSVSSPLHF.

V and J are TRBV5-1 and TRBJ1-3; the D gene is possibly TRBD1 (5 bases). Trimming left V 0 bases short and J 4 bases short, with 11 bases between. The CDR3 loop spans 15 amino acids. Germline assignment: CDR1 SGHRS and CDR2 YFSETQ. CDR3 nucleotide sequence: TGCGCCAGCAGCTTGGAGCGGGGGAGCGGAAACACCATATATTTT. It specifies CASSLERGSGNTIYF.

The rearrangement uses TRBV10-3 and TRBJ1-2; D perhaps matches TRBD1 (5 bases). This CDR3 comprises 13 residues. Germline-derived CDR1 and CDR2 are ENHRY and SYGVKD. V was trimmed by 7 bases and J by 4 bases, leaving 13 bases between them. Here the CDR3 DNA reads TGTGCCATCATTAAGGACATAGGCTATGGCTACACCTTC. This translates into CAIIKDIGYGYTF.

This clone was seen only a few times. This chain's CDR3 is CAISDSGNQPQHF. The CDR3 bases are TGTGCCATCAGTGATTCAGGCAATCAGCCCCAGCATTTT. The chain links TRBV10-3 to TRBJ1-5; D gene unclear. The length of the CDR3 is 13 residues. The germline V gene encodes CDR1 ENHRY and CDR2 SYGVKD. Trimming left V 3 bases short and J 2 bases short, with 5 bases between.

The V call is TRBV5-6, the J call TRBJ2-7; D might be TRBD1 (6 bases). The CDR3 covers 14 residues. The germline CDR1 and CDR2 sequences are SGHDT and YYEEEE. With 1 base removed from V and 4 bases from J, the gap between germline ends came to 12 bases. The CDR3 region is CASSLRQGYYEQYF. CDR3 nucleotide sequence: TGTGCCAGCAGCTTGAGGCAGGGGTATTACGAGCAGTACTTC.

The J gene is TRBJ2-2, the V gene TRBV27, with D possibly being TRBD2 (5 bases). The CDR3 length is 18 residues. The V gene lost 5 bases and the J gene lost 1 base, with 20 bases spanning the gap. Germline CDR1 reads MNHEY; CDR2 reads SMNVEV (reference sequence). CDR3 DNA: TGTGCCAGCAGTCCCTTAGTTTTGGGGAGCGGGAACACCGGGGAGCTGTTTTTT. Translated: CASSPLVLGSGNTGELFF.

With respect to this clone: The junction and the germline gene differ at one end; a read error may be behind it. The J gene is TRBJ1-5, the V gene TRBV6-6; no clear D gene. Germline V gives CDR1 MNHNY, CDR2 SVGAGI (reference sequence). The CDR3 extends over 13 amino acids. The CDR3, as DNA: TGTGCCGGCAGTCGTGTTGGCAATCAGCCCCAGCATTTT. Residues: CAGSRVGNQPQHF.

The table lists this clone with a count of one. DNA of the CDR3: TGTGCCAGCAGCGAGGGGACAGGCTCCTACGAGCAGTACTTC. It yields the protein CASSEGTGSYEQYF. This sequence joins TRBV9 and TRBJ2-7; the match to TRBD1 covers 8 bases. The germline CDR1 and CDR2 sequences are SGDLS and YYNGEE. The V segment lost 3 bases and the J segment 0 bases; nucleotides outside the gene matches: 2. The CDR3 loop spans 14 amino acids.

CDR3 in DNA: TGTGCCAGCAGTTCCGCCAGCGGGGGGGCCGAGGAGACCCAGTACTTC. Translated, it gives CASSSASGGAEETQYF. The V call is TRBV6-6, the J call TRBJ2-5, with TRBD2 matching 10 bases. V was pared by 4 bases and J by 5 bases, with 10 bases of the junction left unmatched. The CDR3 is 16 residues long. CDR1 and CDR2 from the germline V gene are MNHNY and SVGAGI (reference sequence).

The chain uses TRBV4-1 and TRBJ1-1; D not certain. This CDR3 has 13 amino acids. Germline V lookup: CDR1 MGHRA, CDR2 YSYEKL. Between the trimmed V and J ends, which lost 3 bases and 4 bases, there was a span of 9 bases. The CDR3 bases are TGCGCCAGCAGCCAGCCGTTAGTCACTGAAGCTTTCTTT. It translates to CASSQPLVTEAFF.

This chain uses TRBV7-3 with TRBJ2-1; 7 nucleotides agree with TRBD2. The CDR3 loop spans 15 amino acids. V lost 3 bases and J lost 5; bases outside the gene matches: 7. The germline gives CDR1 SGHTA, CDR2 FQGTGA. The CDR3 DNA follows: TGTGCCAGCAGCTTGGGGGACTACTCTCACAATGAGCAGTTCTTC. Its translation: CASSLGDYSHNEQFF.

The chain couples TRBV7-3 to TRBJ1-1; D is perhaps TRBD1 (5 bases). Trimming stripped 5 bases from V and 11 bases from J, with 21 bases between. The CDR3 has 14 amino acids. The germline V gene has CDR1 SGHTA and CDR2 FQGTGA. The CDR3 is CASSAGIGGDGAFF. The CDR3 DNA reads TGTGCCAGCAGCGCAGGAATAGGAGGGGACGGCGCTTTCTTT.